This T cell receptor (beta chain) was recorded in a study of human T cells and chemical hapten exposure. The template was total RNA from unfractionated whole blood. In this sample, this clonotype turned up a few times. The CDR3 is 15 amino acids. Germline CDR1 MNHEY, CDR2 SMNVEV (reference sequence). Trimming at V came to 3 bases and at J to 4 bases, leaving 5 bases not matched to a gene. The study's library attached unique molecular identifiers to single cDNA molecules. Per the authors' pipeline: A per-sample median of around 100,000 TCRs was observed, with a range of about 23,224 to 700,000. Each CDR3 protein gets one entry after TCRdb re-called the reads with MiXCR. None of the V and J calls come from the authors' own analysis; TCRdb made them. Among about 120,000 distinct CDR3 sequences listed, approximately 9% were seen once.

What was sequenced was whole blood. This chain joins TRBV27 and TRBJ1-5; 8 bases fit TRBD1. The sequence derives from a human donor in good health. Some clones in this sample may be carry-over from other donors' samples. The CDR3 DNA follows: TGTGCCAGCAGTTTGGGTCAGGGGGCGAATCAGCCCCAGCATTTT. Its translation: CASSLGQGANQPQHF.